This T cell receptor (beta chain) emerged from a study of radiotherapy plus CTLA-4 blockade in lung cancer. V lost 11 bases, J lost 5 bases, and 16 bases lay in between. This CDR3 is 12 amino acids long. CDR1 is MNHNS, CDR2 SASEGT, per germline. Using immunoSEQ multiplex PCR, the repertoire was profiled, and TCRdb retains in-frame clones only, with some absent. The sample lists some 40,000 clones, about four fifths occurring once. This clone has more than one count but fewer than ten. The chain is built from TRBV6-1 and TRBJ2-7, with a weak D call TRBD1 (5 bases). Sequencing was performed on peripheral blood, taken from a patient treated with radiotherapy plus ipilimumab. The clonotype was recovered from a human donor with non-small cell lung cancer that progressed on radiotherapy plus ipilimumab. In DNA form, the CDR3 reads TGTGCCTCAGGGCCCAGAACCCACGAGCAGTACTTC. It yields the protein CASGPRTHEQYF.